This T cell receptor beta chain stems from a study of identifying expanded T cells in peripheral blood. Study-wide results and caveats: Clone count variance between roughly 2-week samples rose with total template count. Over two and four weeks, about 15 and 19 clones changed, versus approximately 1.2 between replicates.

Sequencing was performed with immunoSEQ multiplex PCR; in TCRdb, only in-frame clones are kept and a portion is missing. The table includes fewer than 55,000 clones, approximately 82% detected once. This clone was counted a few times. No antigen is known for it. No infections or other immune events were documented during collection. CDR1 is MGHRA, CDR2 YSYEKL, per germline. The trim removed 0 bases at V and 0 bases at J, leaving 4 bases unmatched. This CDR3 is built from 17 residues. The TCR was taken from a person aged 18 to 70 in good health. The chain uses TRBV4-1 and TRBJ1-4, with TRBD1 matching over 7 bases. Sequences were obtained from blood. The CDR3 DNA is TGCGCCAGCAGCCAAGACAGGGGGAGGGCAACTAATGAAAAACTGTTTTTT. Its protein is CASSQDRGRATNEKLFF.